This TCR beta chain was obtained from a study of glioma-infiltrating T cells. Whole-study findings and limits: Only very few CDR3 sequences appeared in both tissue and blood. Non-neoplastic patients had below-expected tissue-blood divergence, while all gliomas exceeded expectation.

This clonotype was found a few times. Its antigen is not identified. The iRepertoire nested amplicon-rescue multiplex PCR amplified TCR alpha and beta CDR3s from RNA. For one-step reverse transcription and amplification, about 85-400 ng of tissue mRNA or PBMC total RNA was used. MiXCR, run by TCRdb on the multiplex PCR reads, gives a single entry per CDR3 protein. The table records approximately 40,000 distinct CDR3 sequences, around 20% of them present only once. The ends lost 6 bases at V and 1 base at J; junction bases unmatched: 5. The CDR3 covers 14 residues. Sequencing was carried out using glioma tissue, nonneoplastic brain tissue, or PBMCs (not recorded which). The V call is TRBV12-3 or TRBV12-4, the J call TRBJ2-7, with TRBD1 matching 8 bases. The TCR sequence derives from a human donor with low-grade glioma or glioblastoma, undergoing nonglioma brain surgery, or in good health (not recorded which). CDR3 nucleotide sequence: TGTGCCAGCAGCCGATGGACAGGGTCCTACGAGCAGTACTTC. It codes for CASSRWTGSYEQYF.